A selection of T cell receptor beta chains follows, all from one sample in a study of graft-versus-host responses after intestinal transplantation. Measured with immunoSEQ multiplex PCR; TCRdb has only the in-frame clones, and not every one. This sample has over 8,500 clones, with 25% to 30% found just once. Sequenced here: alloreactive CD8+ T cells from a mixed lymphocyte reaction culture, sampled before transplantation. Receptor source: a human patient who was an organ donor for intestinal transplantation. Each CDR3 is given with its conserved first and last residue. Each record gives: D gene, clone size, J gene, V gene, CDR3 protein, CDR3 DNA. The D gene is left open where the match is weak. Rows may omit the clone size; those that give it use once, few, many or a size class.

. | medium-sized | TRBJ1-5 | TRBV6-5 | CASSYSRANQPQHF | TGTGCCAGCAGTTACTCAAGGGCCAATCAGCCCCAGCATTTT
. | few | TRBJ2-4 | TRBV6-5 | CASSDSKNIQYF | TGTGCCAGCAGTGACAGCAAAAACATTCAGTACTTC
TRBD2 | . | TRBJ2-3 | TRBV4-1 | CASSQWGLAGSGDTQYF | TGCGCCAGCAGCCAATGGGGACTAGCGGGATCTGGAGATACGCAGTATTTT
. | many | TRBJ2-1 | TRBV6-1 | CASSELGTLAEQFF | TGTGCCAGCAGTGAATTGGGGACTCTAGCCGAGCAGTTCTTC
TRBD1 | . | TRBJ1-1 | TRBV19 | CASRGTGGVTEAFF | TGTGCCAGTAGGGGGACAGGGGGCGTTACTGAAGCTTTCTTT
TRBD1 | . | TRBJ1-1 | TRBV15 | CATSRSRGQGDTEAFF | TGTGCCACCAGCAGGAGCCGGGGACAGGGAGACACTGAAGCTTTCTTT
. | medium-sized | TRBJ2-7 | TRBV4-1 | CASSQDPGTQYEQYF | TGCGCCAGCAGCCAAGACCCAGGGACTCAGTACGAGCAGTACTTC
. | . | TRBJ2-6 | TRBV28 | CASRPHAGDAGANVLTF | TGTGCCAGCAGGCCGCACGCCGGGGACGCTGGGGCCAACGTCCTGACTTTC
TRBD1 | . | TRBJ2-5 | TRBV7-9 | CASSLTQGPQTQYF | TGTGCCAGCAGCTTAACACAGGGGCCACAGACCCAGTACTTC
. | . | TRBJ1-1 | TRBV11-2 | CASSPGNTEAFF | TGTGCCAGCAGTCCGGGGAACACTGAAGCTTTCTTT
. | . | TRBJ2-5 | TRBV11-3 | CASSSLGFGQETQYF | TGTGCCAGCAGCTCACTAGGATTCGGTCAAGAGACCCAGTACTTC
TRBD2 | . | TRBJ2-7 | TRBV4-3 | CASSPGTSGVHEQYF | TGCGCCAGCAGCCCCGGGACTAGCGGGGTCCACGAGCAGTACTTC
. | . | TRBJ1-5 | TRBV6-1 | CASSVGTGDFNQPQHF | TGTGCCAGCAGTGTCGGGACTGGCGACTTCAATCAGCCCCAGCATTTT
. | . | TRBJ2-1 | TRBV2 | CASQKWGYNEQFF | TGTGCCAGCCAGAAATGGGGATACAATGAGCAGTTCTTC
TRBD1 | . | TRBJ2-1 | TRBV4-1 | CASSPGTGWNNEQFF | TGCGCCAGCAGCCCCGGGACAGGGTGGAACAATGAGCAGTTCTTC
. | . | TRBJ1-6 | TRBV6-5 | CASSSPLHF | TGTGCCAGCAGTTCACCCCTCCACTTT
. | . | TRBJ1-2 | TRBV27 | CASSLGGLTYGYTF | TGTGCCAGCAGTTTAGGGGGTCTCACCTATGGCTACACCTTC
. | few | TRBJ1-1 | TRBV6-1 | CASSWTNTEAFF | TGTGCCAGCAGCTGGACGAACACTGAAGCTTTCTTT
. | few | TRBJ2-7 | TRBV5-1 | CASSRPTNLGEQYF | TGCGCCAGCAGCCGGCCGACTAATCTGGGCGAGCAGTACTTC
. | few | TRBJ1-1 | TRBV13 | CASSSGYLEAFF | TGTGCCAGCAGCTCCGGGTACCTTGAAGCTTTCTTT
. | . | TRBJ1-5 | TRBV6-4 | CASSYPLWREGYQPQHF | TGTGCCAGCAGTTACCCTCTTTGGAGGGAGGGGTATCAGCCCCAGCATTTT
. | few | TRBJ1-2 | TRBV9 | CASSAGGVNYGYTF | TGTGCCAGCAGCGCGGGCGGGGTCAACTATGGCTACACCTTC
TRBD1 | medium-sized | TRBJ2-4 | TRBV4-1 | CASSQIRGGNIQYF | TGCGCCAGCAGCCAAATCAGAGGGGGCAACATTCAGTACTTC
. | . | TRBJ1-3 | TRBV5-1 | CASSLMSASGNTIYF | TGCGCCAGCAGCTTGATGTCGGCCTCTGGAAACACCATATATTTT
. | . | TRBJ2-3 | TRBV7-9 | CASSLSLAHTQYF | TGTGCCAGCAGCCTCTCACTGGCGCATACGCAGTATTTT
TRBD1 | few | TRBJ1-1 | TRBV9 | CASSFGTGTLNTEAFF | TGTGCCAGCAGCTTCGGGACAGGGACGTTGAACACTGAAGCTTTCTTT
TRBD1 | . | TRBJ2-7 | TRBV7-7 | CASSLGQGATYEQYF | TGTGCCAGCAGCTTAGGACAGGGCGCCACTTACGAGCAGTACTTC
. | . | TRBJ2-7 | TRBV6-6 | CASSDTYEQYF | TGTGCCAGCAGTGACACCTACGAGCAGTACTTC
. | few | TRBJ2-6 | TRBV7-9 | CASSDFRYRQSRANVLTF | TGTGCCAGCAGCGACTTCCGATACCGACAAAGTCGGGCCAACGTCCTGACTTTC
. | . | TRBJ2-3 | TRBV13 | CASSLSPDTQYF | TGTGCCAGCAGCTTATCACCGGATACGCAGTATTTT
. | few | TRBJ1-5 | TRBV19 | CASSIGSRQPQHF | TGTGCCAGTAGTATTGGGTCAAGGCAGCCCCAGCATTTT
. | . | TRBJ1-2 | TRBV5-3 | CARSYTMVRKTYGYTF | TGTGCCAGATCATATACAATGGTGAGAAAGACCTATGGCTACACCTTC
. | few | TRBJ1-2 | TRBV5-3 | CASSFFSDYGYTF | TGTGCCAGCAGCTTCTTTTCTGACTATGGCTACACCTTC
. | . | TRBJ1-2 | TRBV7-9 | CASSLRADNYGYTF | TGTGCCAGCAGCTTAAGGGCAGACAACTATGGCTACACCTTC
TRBD2 | few | TRBJ2-5 | TRBV7-2 | CASRNSRTSGSPYQETQYF | TGTGCCAGCAGAAATTCCCGGACTAGCGGTAGCCCATACCAAGAGACCCAGTACTTC
. | . | TRBJ2-6 | TRBV7-6 | CASSLVRGAAGANVLTF | TGTGCCAGCAGCTTAGTGAGAGGGGCCGCTGGGGCCAACGTCCTGACTTTC
TRBD1 | few | TRBJ2-1 | TRBV4-1 | CASGDRGSYNEQFF | TGCGCCAGCGGGGACAGGGGATCCTACAATGAGCAGTTCTTC
. | large | TRBJ2-7 | TRBV7-2 | CASSLWGSSYEQYF | TGTGCCAGCAGCTTATGGGGGAGCTCCTACGAGCAGTACTTC
. | . | TRBJ1-1 | TRBV27 | CASSLGAAPSYEAFF | TGTGCCAGCAGTTTAGGGGCCGCCCCTTCATATGAAGCTTTCTTT
. | . | TRBJ1-4 | TRBV11-1 | CASSLDRADEKLFF | TGTGCCAGCAGCTTAGACAGGGCGGATGAAAAACTGTTTTTT
. | few | TRBJ1-2 | TRBV4-1 | CASSQLFPFYGYTF | TGCGCCAGCAGCCAATTGTTTCCTTTCTATGGCTACACCTTC
. | . | TRBJ2-2 | TRBV10-1 | CASSESMAGELFF | TGCGCCAGCAGTGAGTCGATGGCCGGGGAGCTGTTTTTT
. | . | TRBJ2-5 | TRBV5-6 | CASSFRVTTQETQYF | TGTGCCAGCAGCTTCAGGGTCACGACCCAAGAGACCCAGTACTTC
TRBD1 | . | TRBJ1-1 | TRBV2 | CASRYRGVNTEAFF | TGTGCCAGCAGGTACAGGGGTGTGAACACTGAAGCTTTCTTT
. | . | TRBJ2-2 | TRBV5-4 | CASSLGRRGLGTGELFF | TGTGCCAGCAGCCTGGGCAGAAGAGGACTGGGAACCGGGGAGCTGTTTTTT
. | few | TRBJ1-2 | TRBV6-6 | CASSYSLNYGYTF | TGTGCCAGCAGTTACTCACTTAACTATGGCTACACCTTC
. | few | TRBJ1-3 | TRBV6-5 | CASSYSESSGNTIYF | TGTGCCAGCAGTTACTCGGAGAGCTCTGGAAACACCATATATTTT
TRBD2 | . | TRBJ2-7 | TRBV25-1 | CASIGGLAYEQYF | TGTGCCAGCATCGGGGGACTAGCCTACGAGCAGTACTTC
TRBD2 | few | TRBJ2-1 | TRBV15 | CATSRGLADYNEQFF | TGTGCCACCAGCAGAGGACTAGCGGACTACAATGAGCAGTTCTTC
. | few | TRBJ2-1 | TRBV4-3 | CASSQVRSSYNEQFF | TGCGCCAGCAGCCAAGTACGGAGCTCCTACAATGAGCAGTTCTTC
. | medium-sized | TRBJ2-7 | TRBV27 | CASIRGREQYF | TGTGCCAGCATTCGGGGGAGGGAGCAGTACTTC
. | . | TRBJ1-2 | TRBV6-6 | CASSYGSSAGYTF | TGTGCCAGCAGTTACGGTTCCTCGGCTGGCTACACCTTC
. | . | TRBJ1-1 | TRBV13 | CASSLAGRTEAFF | TGTGCCAGCAGCTTAGCGGGGCGAACTGAAGCTTTCTTT
. | medium-sized | TRBJ2-3 | TRBV27 | CASSPGSLGTQYF | TGTGCCAGCAGCCCCGGGAGTCTCGGTACGCAGTATTTT
. | . | TRBJ2-2 | TRBV29-1 | CSVVLTHGAGELFF | TGCAGCGTTGTTCTGACTCACGGCGCCGGGGAGCTGTTTTTT
. | medium-sized | TRBJ2-2 | TRBV19 | CASSIVTGELFF | TGTGCCAGTAGTATAGTGACCGGGGAGCTGTTTTTT
TRBD1 | . | TRBJ2-5 | TRBV7-9 | CASSLNRGETQYF | TGTGCCAGCAGCTTAAACAGGGGAGAGACCCAGTACTTC
. | few | TRBJ2-5 | TRBV29-1 | CSVETETQYF | TGCAGCGTTGAGACAGAGACCCAGTACTTC
TRBD1 | . | TRBJ2-7 | TRBV5-1 | CASSAGTGGYEQYF | TGCGCCAGCAGCGCGGGGACAGGGGGCTACGAGCAGTACTTC
. | many | TRBJ2-7 | TRBV29-1 | CSVEEGRGRASYEQYF | TGCAGCGTTGAAGAAGGGAGGGGGCGGGCCTCCTACGAGCAGTACTTC